These 8 T cell receptor beta chains were sequenced from one sample in a study of blood T cell repertoires in COVID-19. The assay was immunoSEQ multiplex PCR, and TCRdb's table has in-frame clones only and misses some. The repertoire has approximately 100,000 clones, 84% of them found once; the top ten carry roughly 25%. The sample was peripheral blood. These receptors were taken from a man in his sixties with acute or convalescent COVID-19.

The rearrangement joins TRBV5-1 to TRBJ1-2; D gene ambiguous. In germline, CDR1 is SGHRS, CDR2 YFSETQ. The CDR3 is made up of 15 amino acids. The V and J ends lost 4 bases and 6 bases respectively, with 19 bases between them. The CDR3 loop reads CASSPTPGRRDGYTF. CDR3 in DNA: TGCGCCAGCAGCCCCACTCCCGGGCGGAGGGATGGCTACACCTTC.

The CDR3 reads CASSGTGGKREKLFF. CDR3 DNA sequence: TGTGCCAGCAGCGGGACAGGGGGTAAGCGTGAAAAACTGTTTTTT. The J gene is TRBJ1-4, the V gene TRBV9, with TRBD1 matching over 10 bases. J lost 7 bases, V lost 3 bases, and 6 bases had no gene match. This CDR3 contains 15 residues. Germline loops: CDR1 SGDLS, CDR2 YYNGEE.

The chain combines TRBV30 with TRBJ1-1; D uncertain. V was clipped by 3 bases and J by 6 bases, with 5 bases between them. This CDR3 is 10 amino acids long. Germline values: CDR1 GTSNPN, CDR2 SVGIG (reference sequence). The CDR3 region has the DNA TGTGCCTGGAGGGCCGCTGAAGCTTTCTTT. Protein product: CAWRAAEAFF.

V usage is TRBV3-1 (or the pseudogene TRBV3-2) and J usage is TRBJ1-4; 8 positions match TRBD1. The CDR3 consists of 14 residues. V was clipped by 8 bases and J by 3 bases; unmatched bases: 5. Looked up from germline, CDR1 is LGHDT and CDR2 is YNNKEL (reference sequence). The CDR3 loop reads CASSDRGPNEKLFF. In nucleotides, the CDR3 is TGTGCCAGCTCCGACAGGGGACCTAATGAAAAACTGTTTTTT.

The rearrangement links TRBV6-1 to TRBJ2-5; 8 nucleotides line up with TRBD1. Trimming removed 0 bases from V and 2 bases from J; junction bases left unmatched: 5. This CDR3 has 16 residues. Germline lookup yields CDR1 MNHNS and CDR2 SASEGT. In DNA form, the CDR3 reads TGTGCCAGCAGTGAAGCCAGGGGACAGGTACAAGAGACCCAGTACTTC. Residues: CASSEARGQVQETQYF.

This clone has a handful of counts. V and J are TRBV11-3 and TRBJ2-1; 7 nucleotides line up with TRBD2. The CDR3 consists of 16 residues. Trimming removed 3 bases from V and 5 bases from J; junction bases left unmatched: 10. Looked up from germline, CDR1 is SGHNT and CDR2 is YENEEA. Here the CDR3 reads CASSFAGGGINNEQFF. The CDR3 nucleotides are TGTGCCAGCAGCTTCGCCGGCGGGGGTATTAACAATGAGCAGTTCTTC.

The chain combines TRBV29-1 with TRBJ2-7; TRBD2 matches at 10 bases. Germline trimming cut 7 bases from V and 4 bases from J; bases unmatched to any gene: 10. The length of the CDR3 is 14 residues. Germline lookup yields CDR1 SQVTM and CDR2 ANQGSEA. This chain's CDR3 is CSAAGLAGGYEQYF. The CDR3 nucleotides read TGCAGCGCCGCCGGATTAGCGGGGGGTTACGAGCAGTACTTC.

The sample holds a few counts of this clone. The chain links TRBV28 to TRBJ1-2; 7 bases fit TRBD1. V was pared by 4 bases and J by 6 bases, with 8 bases of the junction left unmatched. Germline CDR1 is MDHEN and CDR2 is SYDVKM. The CDR3 is 14 residues long. The CDR3 DNA reads TGTGCCAGCAGTTCTTCCGACAGGGTACATGGCTACACCTTC. It encodes CASSSSDRVHGYTF.